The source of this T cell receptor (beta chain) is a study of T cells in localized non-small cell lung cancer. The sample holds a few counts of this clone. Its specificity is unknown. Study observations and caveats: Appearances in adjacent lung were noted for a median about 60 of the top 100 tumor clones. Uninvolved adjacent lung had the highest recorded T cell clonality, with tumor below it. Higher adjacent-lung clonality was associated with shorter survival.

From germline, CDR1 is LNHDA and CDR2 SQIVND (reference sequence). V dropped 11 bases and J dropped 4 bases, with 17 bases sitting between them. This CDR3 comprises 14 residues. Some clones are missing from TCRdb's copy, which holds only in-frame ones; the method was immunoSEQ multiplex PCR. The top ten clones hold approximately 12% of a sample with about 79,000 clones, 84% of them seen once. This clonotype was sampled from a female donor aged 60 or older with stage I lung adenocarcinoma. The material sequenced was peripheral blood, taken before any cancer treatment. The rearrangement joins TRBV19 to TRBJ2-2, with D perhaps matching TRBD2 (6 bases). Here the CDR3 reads CACRPGGGTGELFF. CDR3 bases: TGTGCCTGCAGGCCCGGGGGTGGCACCGGGGAGCTGTTTTTT.